The 15 T cell receptor beta chains given below trace back to one sample, sequenced in a study of regulatory T cells in long-lasting Graves disease. The time point denotes: persistent/refractory GD, antithyroid drugs over 5 years with positive TRAb. The TCR library was prepared using RNA isolated from PBMCs. With iRepertoire HTBI primers and Arm-PCR of CDR3 regions, TCR beta libraries were built. Using its own MiXCR run on the multiplex PCR reads, TCRdb lists one record per CDR3 protein. There are 400,000 to 450,000 distinct CDR3 sequences in the sample; around 22% occur only once, and about 27% lies in the top ten. Material: peripheral blood mononuclear cells (PBMCs), obtained when the disease was refractory, from a patient treated with antithyroid drugs. These receptors were collected from a female donor with Graves disease.

This clonotype was recorded at least ten times. J is TRBJ2-5 and V is TRBV12-3 or TRBV12-4, with 13 bases that match TRBD2. J was trimmed by 3 bases and V by 4 bases; bases with no gene match: 11. The CDR3 is 18 residues long. The CDR3 reads CASSSTSGRANTKETQYF. CDR3 DNA sequence: TGTGCCAGCAGTTCCACTAGCGGGAGGGCCAATACGAAAGAGACCCAGTACTTC.

The J gene is TRBJ1-2, the V gene TRBV20-1; D remains unclear. V dropped 5 bases and J dropped 4 bases, with 14 bases sitting between them. Germline V gene lookup returns CDR1 DFQATT and CDR2 SNEGSKA (reference sequence). CDR3 length: 13 residues. CDR3 nucleotides: TGCAGTGCTGCGGACGGAGTTGTCTATGGCTACACCTTC. Its translation: CSAADGVVYGYTF.

The V and J genes are TRBV27 and TRBJ1-5, with 12 nucleotides matching TRBD1. The CDR3 extends over 17 amino acids. J was trimmed by 5 bases and V by 6 bases; bases with no gene match: 11. Germline CDR1 reads MNHEY; CDR2 reads SMNVEV (reference sequence). CDR3 sequence (DNA): TGTGCCAGCAGCCCCTCGCTGGGACAGGGGGCTGATCAGCCCCAGCATTTT. Translation gives CASSPSLGQGADQPQHF.

This clonotype occurred a few times. This rearrangement joins TRBV11-2 to TRBJ2-2; 13 bases are a match to TRBD2. Trimming at V came to 5 bases and at J to 6 bases, leaving 6 bases not matched to a gene. Germline V gene lookup returns CDR1 SGHAT and CDR2 FQNNGV. The CDR3 sequence is 16 residues long. The CDR3 is CASSVTGTSGAGELFF. The CDR3 DNA reads as TGTGCCAGCAGCGTGACCGGGACTAGCGGGGCCGGGGAGCTGTTTTTT.

The V gene is TRBV6-1, the J gene TRBJ2-1, with TRBD2 matching over 7 bases. The germline V gene encodes CDR1 MNHNS and CDR2 SASEGT. The ends lost 6 bases at V and 8 bases at J; junction bases unmatched: 10. The CDR3 runs 14 residues. The CDR3 protein is CASRGFPAGHEQFF. The CDR3 bases are TGTGCCAGCAGGGGATTTCCAGCGGGACATGAGCAGTTCTTC.

This clonotype was seen at least ten times. The chain is built from TRBV28 and TRBJ2-7, with TRBD1 matching over 9 bases. The CDR3 has 15 amino acids. CDR1 is MDHEN and CDR2 is SYDVKM in the germline V gene. V gave up 5 bases and J gave up 0 bases; unmatched junction bases: 5. The CDR3 region is CASSPGTGISYEQYF. The CDR3 DNA reads TGTGCCAGCAGTCCTGGGACAGGGATCTCCTACGAGCAGTACTTC.

This clonotype was picked up many times. The rearrangement joins TRBV10-3 to TRBJ2-7; 8 bases are a match to TRBD2. CDR1 ENHRY and CDR2 SYGVKD come from the germline V gene. CDR3 length: 16 residues. After removal of 7 bases from V and 0 bases from J, the junction contained 11 bases not matched to a gene. CDR3: CAITEAGGESSYEQYF. DNA of the CDR3: TGTGCCATCACCGAGGCCGGGGGGGAAAGCTCCTACGAGCAGTACTTC.

This clonotype was seen a few times. The chain links TRBV13 to TRBJ2-5; no definite D call. In germline, CDR1 is PRHDT, CDR2 FYEKMQ (reference sequence). The CDR3 runs to 15 residues. V lost 2 bases to trimming and J lost 4 bases, with 14 bases between them. The CDR3 DNA sequence: TGTGCCAGCAGCTTATCAAGGGATTTTGGAGAGACCCAGTACTTC. Residues: CASSLSRDFGETQYF.

This clonotype was counted between two and nine times. The chain joins TRBV7-8 to TRBJ1-6; TRBD1 is a possible D gene (5 bases). There are 15 residues in the CDR3. CDR1 is SGHVS and CDR2 is FQNEAQ in the germline V gene. Trimming took off 5 bases at V and 7 bases at J, with 15 bases between the two ends. CDR3 nucleotide sequence: TGTGCCAGCAGCCTTGGGGCAAACAGGAATTCACCCCTCCACTTT. Translating it yields CASSLGANRNSPLHF.

In this sample, this clonotype turned up many times. This chain joins TRBV12-3 or TRBV12-4 and TRBJ1-1; D possibly corresponds to TRBD1 (5 bases). Trimming took off 7 bases at V and 0 bases at J, with 12 bases between the two ends. The CDR3 consists of 14 residues. The DNA for the CDR3 is TGTGCCAGCAAAAGAGACAGCATGAACACTGAAGCTTTCTTT. It is translated as CASKRDSMNTEAFF.

This clonotype has a count of ten or more. The J gene is TRBJ2-7, the V gene TRBV2; perhaps D is TRBD1 or TRBD2 (5 bases each). This CDR3 has 15 residues. The V end lost 7 bases, the J end lost 1 base, and 17 bases lay between the germline ends. Germline assignment: CDR1 SNHLY and CDR2 FYNNEI. The DNA for the CDR3 is TGTGCCAGCATAAACTCAGGGACGTCTTCCTACGAGCAGTACTTC. Translated, it gives CASINSGTSSYEQYF.

In this sample, this clonotype turned up a few times. The chain employs TRBV29-1 and TRBJ1-1, with 9 bases fitting TRBD1. The CDR3 is 16 amino acids. J was trimmed by 4 bases and V by 0 bases; bases with no gene match: 9. The germline CDR1 and CDR2 sequences are SQVTM and ANQGSEA. CDR3 protein: CSVEDPGTGGRTEAFF. The CDR3 DNA reads as TGCAGCGTTGAAGATCCCGGCACAGGGGGCCGCACTGAAGCTTTCTTT.

This clonotype was counted only a few times. The chain recombines TRBV24-1 with TRBJ1-6; 7 bases map to TRBD1. The CDR3 loop spans 17 amino acids. V lost 1 base and J lost 7; bases outside the gene matches: 9. Germline-derived CDR1 and CDR2 are KGHDR and SFDVKD. CDR3: CATSDFEKGARNSPLHF. The CDR3 DNA follows: TGTGCCACCAGTGATTTCGAAAAGGGGGCGCGAAATTCACCCCTCCACTTT.

V and J are TRBV20-1 and TRBJ1-1; D not certain. Trimming shortened V by 0 bases and J by 4 bases, and 6 bases separated the two germline ends. The CDR3 totals 12 residues. Per the germline V gene, CDR1 is DFQATT and CDR2 is SNEGSKA (reference sequence). The CDR3 DNA sequence: TGCAGTGCTAGAGAAGGGCCCACTGAAGCTTTCTTT. Its translation: CSAREGPTEAFF.

This clonotype was counted a few times. CDR3 region: CASSLSQGGSTEAFF. CDR3 sequence (DNA): TGTGCCAGCAGCTTATCTCAGGGTGGGAGCACTGAAGCTTTCTTT. The genes are TRBV7-2 and TRBJ1-1; tentatively, D is TRBD1 (5 bases). Germline V gives CDR1 SGHTA, CDR2 FQGNSA. This CDR3 contains 15 residues. Trimming took off 2 bases at V and 4 bases at J, with 14 bases between the two ends.